This T cell receptor beta chain derives from a study of control samples from healthy donors and cancer patients. From germline, CDR1 is SGHTA and CDR2 FQGNSA. The germline V and J ends were trimmed by 5 bases and 4 bases, with 14 bases remaining between them. This CDR3 contains 14 residues. The data were produced by immunoSEQ multiplex PCR, yet TCRdb's version contains in-frame clones alone and is incomplete. The sample includes about 84,000 clones, roughly nine tenths of them seen just once. The TCR originated in a man aged 50 or older in good health. The sequenced material came from blood. V gene TRBV7-2 combines with J gene TRBJ1-2, with D unresolved. CDR3: CASSPSRESYGYTF. The CDR3 DNA reads as TGTGCCAGCAGCCCCAGCCGGGAGAGCTATGGCTACACCTTC.